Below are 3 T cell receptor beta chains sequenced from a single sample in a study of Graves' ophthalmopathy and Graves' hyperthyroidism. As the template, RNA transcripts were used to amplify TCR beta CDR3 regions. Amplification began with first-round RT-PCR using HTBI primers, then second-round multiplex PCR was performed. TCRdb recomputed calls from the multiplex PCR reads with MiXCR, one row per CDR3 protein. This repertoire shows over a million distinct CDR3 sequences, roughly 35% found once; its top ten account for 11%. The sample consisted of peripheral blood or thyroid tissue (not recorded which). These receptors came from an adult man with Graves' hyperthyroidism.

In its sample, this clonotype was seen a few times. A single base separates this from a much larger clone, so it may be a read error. The CDR3, as DNA: TGTGCCAGCAGACAACAGGGGGACCAAGAGACCCAGTACTTC. As protein: CASRQQGDQETQYF. The V call is TRBV7-9, the J call TRBJ2-5; 8 bases match TRBD1. This CDR3 region has 14 residues. V lost 6 bases to trimming and J lost 0 bases; unmatched junction nucleotides: 3. Germline V gene sequence: CDR1 SEHNR, CDR2 FQNEAQ (reference sequence).

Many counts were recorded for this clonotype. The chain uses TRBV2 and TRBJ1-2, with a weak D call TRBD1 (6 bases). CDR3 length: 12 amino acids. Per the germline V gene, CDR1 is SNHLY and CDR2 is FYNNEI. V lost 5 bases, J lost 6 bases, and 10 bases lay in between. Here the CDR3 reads CASSNRDHGYTF. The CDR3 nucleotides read TGTGCCAGCAGTAACAGGGACCATGGCTACACCTTC.

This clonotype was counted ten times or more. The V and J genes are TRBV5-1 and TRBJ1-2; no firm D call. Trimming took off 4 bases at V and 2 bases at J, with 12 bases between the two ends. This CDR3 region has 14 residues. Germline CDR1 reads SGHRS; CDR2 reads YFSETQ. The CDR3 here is CASSAGIANYGYTF. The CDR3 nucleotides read TGCGCCAGCAGCGCTGGGATTGCGAACTATGGCTACACCTTC.